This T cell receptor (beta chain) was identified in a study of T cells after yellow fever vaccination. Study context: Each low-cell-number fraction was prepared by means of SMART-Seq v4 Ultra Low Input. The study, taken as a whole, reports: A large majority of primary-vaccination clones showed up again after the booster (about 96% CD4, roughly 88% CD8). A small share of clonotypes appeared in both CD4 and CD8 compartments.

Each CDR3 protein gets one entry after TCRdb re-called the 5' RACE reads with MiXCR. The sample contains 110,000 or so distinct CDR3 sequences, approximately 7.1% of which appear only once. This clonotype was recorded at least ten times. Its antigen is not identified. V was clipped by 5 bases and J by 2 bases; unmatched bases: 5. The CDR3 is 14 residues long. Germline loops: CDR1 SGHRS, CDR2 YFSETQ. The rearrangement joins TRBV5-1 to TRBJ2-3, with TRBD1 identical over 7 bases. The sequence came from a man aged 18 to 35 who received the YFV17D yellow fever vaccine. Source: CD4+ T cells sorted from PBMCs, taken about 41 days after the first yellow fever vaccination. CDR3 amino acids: CASRAGTDTDTQYF. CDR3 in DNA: TGCGCCAGCAGGGCCGGGACAGACACAGATACGCAGTATTTT.